Given below is one T cell receptor (beta chain) in context. The antigen remains unidentified. This sample stems from a study of T cell responses to AZD1222 COVID-19 vaccine. The study, taken as a whole, reports: Along spike, vaccine-associated CD4 TCRs were found throughout, with dominance at 160-218 and 743-854. Among spike-specific TCRs, nearly half reportedly target unmutated variant regions. It was only a handful of AZD1222 recipients who were seropositive at baseline.

V lost 3 bases to trimming and J lost 0 bases; unmatched junction nucleotides: 2. CDR3 size: 15 residues. Germline assignment: CDR1 MNHEY and CDR2 SMNVEV (reference sequence). The method was immunoSEQ multiplex PCR; TCRdb's version includes in-frame clones alone and lacks a portion of them. The sample records approximately 140,000 clones, 91% being singletons. Specimen: peripheral blood, collected 28 days after the second AZD1222 dose. The V gene is TRBV27, the J gene TRBJ2-1, with 7 bases lining up with TRBD2. The sequence derives from an adult who received the AZD1222 COVID-19 vaccine. The CDR3: CASSLGGSSYNEQFF. As DNA, the CDR3 is TGTGCCAGCAGTTTGGGCGGGAGCTCCTACAATGAGCAGTTCTTC.